Below, 25 T cell receptor beta chains from the same sample are listed, as sequenced in a study of cytomegalovirus exposure and HLA in healthy donors (dated by TCRdb to about 2017). Receptor amplification or capture employed the immunoSEQ multiplex PCR assay. For the multiplex PCR, a mixture combining 60 forward primers for TCR Vbeta segments and 13 reverse primers for TCR Jbeta segments was used. In TCRdb, the immuneACCESS table is reduced to in-frame sequences with V and J assigned. These tables do not hold every clone; where another copy was compared, an unresolved V gene accounts for under half, and the others remain unexplained. A total of 100,000 to 150,000 clones appear in this sample, less than 80% of them only once. 1.8% of the sample is taken by the ten largest. Material: PBMCs. The source of these receptors is a female donor in good health and CMV-seropositive.

This clone was found once. The CDR3 loop reads CASSGTPGQGKPQHF. Written as DNA, the CDR3 is TGTGCCAGCAGCGGGACACCGGGACAGGGTAAGCCCCAGCATTTT. This chain links TRBV2 with TRBJ1-5, with 9 nucleotides matching TRBD1. CDR1 is SNHLY and CDR2 is FYNNEI in the germline V gene. CDR3 length equals 15 residues. With 6 bases clipped from V and 8 bases from J, the junction kept 11 bases outside the gene matches.

J is TRBJ2-1 and V is TRBV5-1; no firm D call. CDR1 and CDR2 from the germline V gene are SGHRS and YFSETQ. Trimming pared 0 bases from V and 9 bases from J, leaving 10 bases between. There are 13 residues in the CDR3. For the CDR3, the DNA is TGCGCCAGCAGCTTGGACTTGAAGAGTGAGCAGTTCTTC. Translating gives CASSLDLKSEQFF.

This clone was observed a handful of times. The chain combines TRBV6-1 with TRBJ2-2; D possibly corresponds to TRBD1 (6 bases). Germline V gene data show CDR1 as MNHNS and CDR2 as SASEGT. CDR3 length: 16 residues. Trimming pared 0 bases from V and 4 bases from J, leaving 12 bases between. CDR3 residues: CASSEALGGVTGELFF. CDR3 in DNA: TGTGCCAGCAGTGAAGCGCTTGGGGGCGTCACCGGGGAGCTGTTTTTT.

This chain joins TRBV25-1 and TRBJ2-2, with D tentatively TRBD2 (6 bases). The V gene's germline CDR1 is MGHDK and CDR2 SYGVNS. Trimming took off 3 bases at V and 7 bases at J, with 15 bases between the two ends. There are 15 residues in the CDR3. The CDR3 region is CASSDAGRGVGELFF. The CDR3 coding sequence is TGTGCCAGCAGTGACGCGGGAAGGGGCGTCGGGGAGCTGTTTTTT.

V and J are TRBV6-5 and TRBJ2-7, with D possibly matching TRBD2 (6 bases). Germline CDR1 MNHEY, CDR2 SVGAGI. The V end was cut by 5 bases, the J end by 6 bases, with 17 bases between. The CDR3 length is 14 residues. The CDR3 region is CASSGRDSPGEQYF. The CDR3 DNA sequence: TGTGCCAGCAGTGGCAGGGACTCCCCCGGCGAGCAGTACTTC.

The V call is TRBV5-1, the J call TRBJ2-1, with 11 bases matching TRBD2. There are 15 residues in the CDR3. V was clipped by 4 bases and J by 10 bases; unmatched bases: 10. Germline V lookup: CDR1 SGHRS, CDR2 YFSETQ. CDR3 amino acids: CASSRQGASGGEQFF. The CDR3 region has the DNA TGCGCCAGCAGCCGGCAGGGGGCTAGCGGGGGGGAGCAGTTCTTC.

The rearrangement links TRBV18 to TRBJ1-5; D is uncertain. CDR1 is KGHSH and CDR2 is LQKENI in the germline V gene. V shed 4 bases and J shed 6 bases, with 22 bases lying between them. CDR3 size: 17 residues. CDR3 nucleotide sequence: TGTGCCAGCTCACTAAAAAAGTCAGGTGGTATATCTCAGCCCCAGCATTTT. As protein: CASSLKKSGGISQPQHF.

The V call is TRBV5-4, the J call TRBJ1-2; D might be TRBD1 (5 bases). V shed 1 base and J shed 0 bases, with 7 bases lying between them. The CDR3 has 14 residues. Germline V gene data show CDR1 as SGHNT and CDR2 as YYREEE (reference sequence). The CDR3 DNA reads TGTGCCAGCAGCTTGTTGACAGCTAACTATGGCTACACCTTC. Translated, it gives CASSLLTANYGYTF.

This clone turned up a few times. The chain combines TRBV2 with TRBJ2-5; 8 bases fit TRBD2. There are 18 residues in the CDR3. Germline CDR1 is SNHLY and CDR2 is FYNNEI. J was trimmed by 0 bases and V by 5 bases; bases with no gene match: 14. CDR3 bases: TGTGCCAGCAGTTTTATACACACCGGGACTAGATACCAAGAGACCCAGTACTTC. Protein: CASSFIHTGTRYQETQYF.

As concerns this clone: A far larger clone is only one base removed, so a read error is likely. This chain joins TRBV4-1 and TRBJ2-7, with D maybe TRBD1 (6 bases). There are 16 residues in the CDR3. Germline CDR1 and CDR2: MGHRA and YSYEKL. Trimming removed 1 base from V and 8 bases from J, with 21 bases in between. The CDR3 loop is CASSQAFRGAVSKQYF. Here the CDR3 DNA reads TGCGCCAGCAGCCAAGCGTTCAGGGGAGCGGTAAGCAAGCAGTACTTC.

The rearrangement joins TRBV21-1 to TRBJ2-5; the table gives TRBD1 as D, unverified against the DNA. TRBV21-1 counts as a pseudogene. The CDR3 is 16 amino acids. CDR3 residues: CASSKKLQGARETQYF. As DNA, the CDR3 is TGTGCCAGCAGCAAAAAGCTTCAGGGGGCGCGGGAGACCCAGTACTTC.

This chain uses TRBV7-9 with TRBJ1-5; 12 positions match TRBD1. The length of the CDR3 is 18 residues. Germline V lookup: CDR1 SEHNR, CDR2 FQNEAQ (reference sequence). With 5 bases clipped from V and 4 bases from J, the junction kept 12 bases outside the gene matches. The CDR3 loop is CASSQDGGQGAINQPQHF. In nucleotides, the CDR3 is TGTGCCAGCAGCCAAGATGGGGGACAGGGGGCGATAAATCAGCCCCAGCATTTT.

The CDR3, as DNA: TGTGCCAGCATCGATCCGGGACAAGATAATGAAAAACTGTTTTTT. It codes for CASIDPGQDNEKLFF. V and J are TRBV6-6 and TRBJ1-4; D might be TRBD1 (6 bases). Germline CDR1 is MNHNY and CDR2 is SVGAGI (reference sequence). V was pared by 7 bases and J by 4 bases, with 16 bases between. The CDR3 contains 15 residues.

The chain couples TRBV29-1 to TRBJ1-1; 12 nucleotides match TRBD1. The CDR3 is 16 residues long. V lost 7 bases and J lost 10; bases outside the gene matches: 19. Germline V CDR1 and CDR2: SQVTM, ANQGSEA. The CDR3 loop reads CSASRGTGTGGFLAFF. The CDR3 coding sequence is TGCAGCGCTAGTCGGGGAACCGGGACAGGGGGCTTTTTAGCTTTCTTT.

The chain links TRBV30 to TRBJ2-2; 8 bases fit TRBD2. The trim removed 1 base at V and 7 bases at J, leaving 11 bases unmatched. The CDR3 length is 16 residues. CDR1 and CDR2 from the germline V gene are GTSNPN and SVGIG (reference sequence). The CDR3 reads CAWSGLAGMVNGELFF. The CDR3 bases are TGTGCCTGGAGTGGATTAGCGGGGATGGTCAACGGGGAGCTGTTTTTT.

The chain joins TRBV6-1 to TRBJ2-3; 9 nucleotides line up with TRBD2. CDR1 and CDR2 from the germline V gene are MNHNS and SASEGT. Trimming removed 0 bases from V and 6 bases from J; junction bases left unmatched: 10. The CDR3 loop spans 17 amino acids. Written as DNA, the CDR3 is TGTGCCAGCAGTGAAGCGGGTGTGGCGGGAGGGCCCGATACGCAGTATTTT. Translated: CASSEAGVAGGPDTQYF.

V is TRBV11-2 and J is TRBJ2-5, with D unresolved. The V gene lost 4 bases and the J gene lost 2 bases, with 8 bases spanning the gap. CDR1 SGHAT and CDR2 FQNNGV come from the germline V gene. The CDR3 loop spans 13 amino acids. CDR3 DNA sequence: TGTGCCAGCAGCTCCCCTTTACAAGAGACCCAGTACTTC. Protein: CASSSPLQETQYF.

The chain links TRBV25-1 to TRBJ2-1; the match to TRBD1 covers 7 bases. With V trimmed by 3 bases and J by 8 bases, 13 bases remained unmatched. The CDR3 spans 16 residues. The germline V gene encodes CDR1 MGHDK and CDR2 SYGVNS. CDR3 DNA sequence: TGTGCCAGCAGTGACGTAACAGGGGCCGTCAGGGATGAGCAGTTCTTC. It yields the protein CASSDVTGAVRDEQFF.

This clone came up a few times. The chain carries TRBV5-1 and TRBJ2-3; 8 positions match TRBD2. J gave up 0 bases and V 4 bases, and 4 bases lay outside the gene matches. CDR3 length equals 15 residues. Germline V gene data show CDR1 as SGHRS and CDR2 as YFSETQ. The CDR3 reads CASSGTSASTDTQYF. The CDR3 DNA reads as TGCGCCAGCAGCGGGACTAGTGCTAGCACAGATACGCAGTATTTT.

A single count supports this clone. This chain joins TRBV11-2 and TRBJ2-2; the match to TRBD2 covers 8 bases. CDR3 length equals 16 residues. J was trimmed by 1 base and V by 6 bases; bases with no gene match: 7. Per the germline V gene, CDR1 is SGHAT and CDR2 is FQNNGV. CDR3 DNA: TGTGCCAGCAGACGCACGGGGGGGCGGAACACCGGGGAGCTGTTTTTT. Residues: CASRRTGGRNTGELFF.

The CDR3 nucleotides read TGTGCCAGCAGCGTAGGAGAGGTGAACACTGAAGCTTTCTTT. Amino acid sequence: CASSVGEVNTEAFF. V is TRBV9 and J is TRBJ1-1, with no clear D. The germline CDR1 and CDR2 sequences are SGDLS and YYNGEE. V was pared by 0 bases and J by 0 bases, with 6 bases between. The CDR3 is 14 residues long.

The gene calls are TRBV11-2 and TRBJ2-1; 11 nucleotides align to TRBD2. Germline-derived CDR1 and CDR2 are SGHAT and FQNNGV. This CDR3 comprises 16 residues. The J segment lost 9 bases and the V segment lost 5 bases, leaving 12 bases of the junction unmatched. Written as DNA, the CDR3 is TGTGCCAGCAGCAGTAGCGGGGGGGGCTGGGTTAGTGAGCAGTTCTTC. It codes for CASSSSGGGWVSEQFF. The whole variable domain, filled in from reference TRBV11-2 and TRBJ2-1, reads EAGVAQSPRYKIIEKRQSVAFWCNPISGHATLYWYQQILGQGPKLLIQFQNNGVVDDSQLPKDRFSAERLKGVDSTLKIQPAKLEDSAVYLCASSSSGGGWVSEQFFGPGTRLTVL.

A single count supports this clone. CDR3 protein: CASRPGGSRGYTF. The CDR3 DNA sequence: TGTGCCAGCAGGCCGGGCGGGAGCCGTGGCTACACCTTC. The J gene is TRBJ1-2, the V gene TRBV5-5; D gene uncertain. This CDR3 spans 13 amino acids. From germline, CDR1 is SGHKS and CDR2 YYEKEE (reference sequence). V lost 5 bases, J lost 7 bases, and 15 bases lay in between. Combining the CDR3 with reference TRBV5-5 and TRBJ1-2 gives the whole variable domain DAGVTQSPTHLIKTRGQQVTLRCSPISGHKSVSWYQQVLGQGPQFIFQYYEKEERGRGNFPDRFSARQFPNYSSELNVNALLLGDSALYLCASRPGGSRGYTFGSGTRLTVV.

The chain employs TRBV18 and TRBJ2-6, with 7 bases that match TRBD1. The junction had 8 bases not matched to a gene; V was cut back by 3 bases and J by 3 bases. Germline CDR1 is KGHSH and CDR2 is LQKENI. CDR3 length: 17 residues. CDR3 bases: TGTGCCAGCTCACCGCGACAGGGAGACCTTGGGGCCAACGTCCTGACTTTC. Its translation is CASSPRQGDLGANVLTF.

In its sample, this clone was seen a few times. The chain couples TRBV2 to TRBJ1-4; D is undetermined. The CDR3 has 14 residues. Trimming took off 0 bases at V and 7 bases at J, with 9 bases between the two ends. Germline lookup yields CDR1 SNHLY and CDR2 FYNNEI. CDR3 sequence reads: CASSEARRSEKLFF. The DNA for the CDR3 is TGTGCCAGCAGTGAAGCTCGGCGGAGTGAAAAACTGTTTTTT.